Below, 32 T cell receptor beta chains from the same sample are listed, as sequenced in a study of blood T cell repertoires in COVID-19. Assay: immunoSEQ multiplex PCR; the TCRdb copy retains only in-frame clones and omits some. The data hold about 220,000 clones, with 84% observed a single time. Sequenced input: peripheral blood. The receptor source for this set is a woman between 55 and 75 years old who had recovered from COVID-19.

V usage is TRBV7-3 and J usage is TRBJ2-3, with TRBD2 matching over 9 bases. Germline loops: CDR1 SGHTA, CDR2 FQGTGA. This CDR3 spans 15 amino acids. V was clipped by 5 bases and J by 1 base; unmatched bases: 4. CDR3 coding DNA: TGTGCCAGCAGCCCTAGCGGGACCCGCACAGATACGCAGTATTTT. It translates to CASSPSGTRTDTQYF.

The chain couples TRBV18 to TRBJ2-6, with 7 bases aligning to TRBD1. J gave up 3 bases and V 1 base, and 6 bases lay outside the gene matches. The CDR3 is made up of 17 amino acids. Germline CDR1 and CDR2: KGHSH and LQKENI. CDR3 nucleotide sequence: TGTGCCAGCTCACCACGAGGGGGCACGGTTGGGGCCAACGTCCTGACTTTC. This codes for CASSPRGGTVGANVLTF.

The V call is TRBV6-5, the J call TRBJ2-2, with 9 nucleotides matching TRBD2. CDR1 and CDR2 (germline): MNHEY, SVGAGI. Losses at the gene ends were 7 bases for V and 6 bases for J; bases not matched to a gene: 6. This CDR3 has 14 amino acids. CDR3 nucleotides: TGTGCCAGCACCCCGGGACTAGCTTCCGGGGAGCTGTTTTTT. Protein: CASTPGLASGELFF.

The gene calls are TRBV7-2 and TRBJ1-3, with 7 bases fitting TRBD1. The V and J ends lost 1 base and 2 bases, in that order; junction bases with no gene match: 5. The length of the CDR3 is 16 residues. CDR1 is SGHTA, CDR2 FQGNSA, per germline. For the CDR3, the DNA is TGTGCCAGCAGCTTAGATCGGCAGGGGGCTGGAAACACCATATATTTT. It encodes CASSLDRQGAGNTIYF.

V is TRBV7-9 and J is TRBJ1-2; 11 bases line up with TRBD1. V dropped 3 bases and J dropped 4; count of bases not matched to a gene: 7. CDR3 size: 16 residues. Germline V CDR1 and CDR2: SEHNR, FQNEAQ (reference sequence). CDR3 protein: CASSLGQGGSSYGYTF. CDR3 nucleotides: TGTGCCAGCAGCTTGGGACAGGGGGGGTCGAGCTATGGCTACACCTTC.

The chain has TRBV18 and TRBJ2-5; 11 bases match TRBD2. The CDR3 contains 17 residues. Germline lookup yields CDR1 KGHSH and CDR2 LQKENI. V trimming: 1 base; J trimming: 1 base; junction bases outside the gene matches: 5. In DNA form, the CDR3 reads TGTGCCAGCTCACCACTGGTTAGCGGGGGGGTCCAAGAGACCCAGTACTTC. Its translation: CASSPLVSGGVQETQYF.

Notes on this clone: Distinct nucleotide sequences in the sample also encode this CDR3. The chain carries TRBV5-1 and TRBJ2-1; 7 positions match TRBD2. CDR1 and CDR2 from the germline V gene are SGHRS and YFSETQ. The CDR3 consists of 17 residues. Trimming cost V 0 bases and J 0 bases; bases outside gene matches: 6. CDR3 amino acids: CASSLGSAGDSYNEQFF. In DNA, the CDR3 is TGCGCCAGCAGCTTGGGATCCGCGGGGGACTCCTACAATGAGCAGTTCTTC.

Turning to this clone: A junction boundary mismatches the germline segment, possibly from a read error. This CDR3 is also generated by other DNA sequences in the sample. This chain connects TRBV19 to TRBJ2-7; 9 bases fit TRBD1. The CDR3 contains 14 residues. Germline loops: CDR1 LNHDA, CDR2 SQIVND (reference sequence). CDR3 DNA sequence: TGTGCCAGTAGTACGGGACAGGGATCCTACGAGCAATACTTC. Encoded protein: CASSTGQGSYEQYF.

The chain has TRBV28 and TRBJ1-2; TRBD1 is a possible D gene (6 bases). V dropped 6 bases and J dropped 4 bases, with 9 bases sitting between them. CDR3 length equals 12 residues. CDR1 and CDR2 (germline): MDHEN, SYDVKM. The CDR3 DNA reads as TGTGCCAGCAGACAGGGCGTCTATGGCTACACCTTC. Amino acid sequence: CASRQGVYGYTF.

The CDR3: CASSLGAGTGYSNQPQHF. The CDR3 DNA sequence: TGTGCCAGCAGCTTAGGTGCGGGGACAGGCTATAGCAATCAGCCCCAGCATTTT. This chain connects TRBV7-6 to TRBJ1-5, with 8 positions matching TRBD1. Losses at the gene ends were 1 base for V and 0 bases for J; bases not matched to a gene: 8. Germline V CDR1 and CDR2: SGHVS, FNYEAQ. This CDR3 contains 18 residues.

The chain uses TRBV7-8 and TRBJ1-3, with 7 bases fitting TRBD1. Germline assignment: CDR1 SGHVS and CDR2 FQNEAQ. After removal of 5 bases from V and 0 bases from J, the junction contained 7 bases not matched to a gene. CDR3 length: 16 residues. The DNA for the CDR3 is TGTGCCAGCAGCCTTGACAGGGCTCGCTCTGGAAACACCATATATTTT. Translation gives CASSLDRARSGNTIYF.

This chain uses TRBV6-6 with TRBJ2-2; 15 nucleotides match TRBD2. Unmatched junction bases numbered 3, after V lost 6 bases and J lost 4 bases. Per germline, CDR1 MNHNY and CDR2 SVGAGI (reference sequence). CDR3 size: 16 residues. CDR3 nucleotides: TGTGCCAGCAGGGGACTAGCGGGGGGATTCACCGGGGAGCTGTTTTTT. This codes for CASRGLAGGFTGELFF.

The V gene is TRBV5-1, the J gene TRBJ2-5, with TRBD1 matching 10 bases. V dropped 6 bases and J dropped 5; count of bases not matched to a gene: 10. The CDR3 is 15 amino acids. Germline CDR1 and CDR2: SGHRS and YFSETQ. CDR3 nucleotides: TGCGCCAGCACCTACGGACAGGGGGACTCGGAGACCCAGTACTTC. Residues: CASTYGQGDSETQYF.

This chain joins TRBV19 and TRBJ1-4; a weak D match, TRBD1 (5 bases). The V end lost 3 bases, the J end lost 5 bases, and 19 bases lay between the germline ends. CDR1 and CDR2 (germline): LNHDA, SQIVND (reference sequence). The CDR3 has 17 amino acids. This CDR3 reads CASSMTDPFPENEKLFF. The CDR3 DNA reads TGTGCCAGTAGTATGACAGACCCATTTCCCGAAAATGAAAAACTGTTTTTT.

The chain has TRBV4-2 and TRBJ2-7; 7 bases are shared with TRBD1. J lost 9 bases, V lost 4 bases, and 9 bases had no gene match. Germline CDR1 reads LGHNA; CDR2 reads YNFKEQ. This CDR3 is built from 13 residues. This CDR3 is CASSLSQGDAQYF. CDR3 DNA sequence: TGTGCCAGCAGCCTAAGCCAGGGGGACGCGCAGTACTTC.

The V call is TRBV30, the J call TRBJ1-4; 8 bases align to TRBD1. Germline V lookup: CDR1 GTSNPN, CDR2 SVGIG (reference sequence). The CDR3 covers 15 residues. The ends lost 3 bases at V and 5 bases at J; junction bases unmatched: 8. This CDR3 is CAWSPLDRANEKLFF. In nucleotides, the CDR3 is TGTGCCTGGAGCCCACTGGACAGGGCAAATGAAAAACTGTTTTTT.

The gene calls are TRBV7-9 and TRBJ2-1, with a weak D call TRBD1 (6 bases). The ends were cut back, 3 bases at V and 3 bases at J, with 18 bases in the middle. The germline gives CDR1 SEHNR, CDR2 FQNEAQ (reference sequence). The CDR3 totals 17 residues. As DNA, the CDR3 is TGTGCCAGCAGCTTTCCTATGGGACATAAGGGCTACAATGAGCAGTTCTTC. Protein: CASSFPMGHKGYNEQFF.

CDR3 coding DNA: TGTGCCAGCAGCTTAGGGACAGTTAGGAATTCACCCCTCCACTTT. Its protein product is CASSLGTVRNSPLHF. This sequence joins TRBV7-8 and TRBJ1-6; D is perhaps TRBD1 (6 bases). V shed 1 base and J shed 7 bases, with 11 bases lying between them. This CDR3 is built from 15 residues. From germline, CDR1 is SGHVS and CDR2 FQNEAQ.

The genes are TRBV18 and TRBJ2-3, with D tentatively TRBD2 (5 bases). The CDR3 contains 14 residues. Germline loops: CDR1 KGHSH, CDR2 LQKENI. Trimming took off 0 bases at V and 3 bases at J, with 7 bases between the two ends. This CDR3 reads CASSPPGSTDTQYF. The CDR3, as DNA: TGTGCCAGCTCACCACCGGGGAGTACAGATACGCAGTATTTT.

The V gene is TRBV11-3, the J gene TRBJ2-2; D may be TRBD1 (6 bases). CDR1 and CDR2 (germline): SGHNT, YENEEA. Trimming removed 3 bases from V and 6 bases from J, with 8 bases in between. The CDR3 totals 13 residues. Here the CDR3 DNA reads TGTGCCAGCAGCTTGAACAGGGCCGGGGAGCTGTTTTTT. Translated: CASSLNRAGELFF. The entire variable domain, with the rest obtained from reference TRBV11-3 and TRBJ2-2, is as follows: EAGVVQSPRYKIIEKKQPVAFWCNPISGHNTLYWYLQNLGQGPELLIRYENEEAVDDSQLPKDRFSAERLKGVDSTLKIQPAELGDSAVYLCASSLNRAGELFFGEGSRLTVL.

In regard to this clone: Other DNA sequences of this sample code for an identical CDR3. The CDR3 DNA reads TGTGCCAGCAGCCGTGACAGGGATACTGAAGCTTTCTTT. The encoded protein is CASSRDRDTEAFF. This chain joins TRBV7-3 and TRBJ1-1; 7 bases map to TRBD1. The CDR3 extends over 13 amino acids. The V and J ends lost 5 bases and 5 bases, in that order; junction bases with no gene match: 5. CDR1 and CDR2 from the germline V gene are SGHTA and FQGTGA.

The chain carries TRBV9 and TRBJ2-1; 10 nucleotides align to TRBD2. This CDR3 is built from 15 residues. V was clipped by 0 bases and J by 10 bases; unmatched bases: 7. CDR1 SGDLS and CDR2 YYNGEE come from the germline V gene. Here the CDR3 DNA reads TGTGCCAGCAGCGTAGCTGGGCTAGCGGGGGCCGAGCAGTTCTTC. It translates to CASSVAGLAGAEQFF. The full variable domain, rest sourced from reference TRBV9 and TRBJ2-1, is DSGVTQTPKHLITATGQRVTLRCSPRSGDLSVYWYQQSLDQGLQFLIQYYNGEERAKGNILERFSAQQFPDLHSELNLSSLELGDSALYFCASSVAGLAGAEQFFGPGTRLTVL.

V usage is TRBV18 and J usage is TRBJ1-2; D unresolved. V was clipped by 2 bases and J by 4 bases, with 17 bases between them. The CDR3 runs 16 residues. Germline V gene sequence: CDR1 KGHSH, CDR2 LQKENI. CDR3: CASSPSQNTAFYGYTF. In DNA, the CDR3 is TGTGCCAGCTCACCATCTCAAAATACAGCCTTCTATGGCTACACCTTC.

V gene TRBV12-5 combines with J gene TRBJ2-1; the D gene is possibly TRBD1 (5 bases). CDR3 length equals 13 residues. Per the germline V gene, CDR1 is LGHNT and CDR2 is FRNRAP. The ends were cut back, 5 bases at V and 10 bases at J, with 15 bases in the middle. The CDR3 here is CASGVTQANEQFF. The CDR3 DNA is TGTGCTAGTGGTGTCACACAGGCGAACGAGCAGTTCTTC.

The chain employs TRBV5-1 and TRBJ1-4; D ambiguous. Looked up from germline, CDR1 is SGHRS and CDR2 is YFSETQ. The CDR3 extends over 15 amino acids. Trimming shortened V by 1 base and J by 3 bases, and 10 bases separated the two germline ends. The CDR3 sequence: CASSLRGYPNEKLFF. The CDR3 coding sequence is TGCGCCAGCAGCTTGAGAGGCTACCCTAATGAAAAACTGTTTTTT.

The chain uses TRBV27 and TRBJ1-2; 7 bases fit TRBD1. The CDR3 contains 17 residues. Germline V CDR1 and CDR2: MNHEY, SMNVEV (reference sequence). Unmatched junction bases numbered 9, after V lost 2 bases and J lost 0 bases. CDR3 nucleotide sequence: TGTGCCAGCAGTTTAGTACAGGGGCGCGGATCTAACTATGGCTACACCTTC. It encodes CASSLVQGRGSNYGYTF.

Concerning this clone: Other nucleotide sequences from this sample produce the same CDR3. The genes are TRBV9 and TRBJ2-1; 8 bases match TRBD2. Germline assignment: CDR1 SGDLS and CDR2 YYNGEE. Losses at the gene ends were 0 bases for V and 2 bases for J; bases not matched to a gene: 1. The CDR3 sequence is 15 residues long. CDR3 nucleotides: TGTGCCAGCAGCGTAGGCGGGGGGCCCTACAATGAGCAGTTCTTC. Amino acids: CASSVGGGPYNEQFF.

The chain links TRBV3-1 (or the pseudogene TRBV3-2) to TRBJ1-1, with D perhaps matching TRBD1 (6 bases). V was cut by 2 bases and J by 5 bases, with 12 bases left in between. This CDR3 contains 14 residues. Germline V gives CDR1 LGHDT, CDR2 YNNKEL (reference sequence). In nucleotides, the CDR3 is TGTGCCAGCAGCCAACGTGACAGGAGTACTGAAGCTTTCTTT. It translates to CASSQRDRSTEAFF.

This CDR3 reads CASRGGSGNTEAFF. DNA for the CDR3: TGTGCCAGCAGGGGCGGGAGTGGGAACACTGAAGCTTTCTTT. The chain carries TRBV6-5 and TRBJ1-1, with D hard to call. The CDR3 is made up of 14 amino acids. Germline loops: CDR1 MNHEY, CDR2 SVGAGI. Trimming removed 6 bases at V and 1 base at J, with 12 bases between.

The chain combines TRBV5-1 with TRBJ1-2; 10 nucleotides match TRBD1. This CDR3 is built from 17 residues. Germline V gives CDR1 SGHRS, CDR2 YFSETQ. The V segment lost 3 bases and the J segment 3 bases; nucleotides outside the gene matches: 11. The CDR3 reads CASSSGDRGRRDYGYTF. Written as DNA, the CDR3 is TGCGCCAGCAGCTCCGGAGACAGGGGGCGCCGGGACTATGGCTACACCTTC. The variable domain in full, with the rest retrieved from reference TRBV5-1 and TRBJ1-2, is KAGVTQTPRYLIKTRGQQVTLSCSPISGHRSVSWYQQTPGQGLQFLFEYFSETQRNKGNFPGRFSGRQFSNSRSEMNVSTLELGDSALYLCASSSGDRGRRDYGYTFGSGTRLTVV.

The chain has TRBV12-3 or TRBV12-4 and TRBJ2-3; the D is unclear. The CDR3 covers 13 residues. V gave up 8 bases and J gave up 3 bases, with 12 bases separating them. CDR3 coding DNA: TGTGCCAGCCGCCTCCCGGGTACAGATACGCAGTATTTT. Its protein is CASRLPGTDTQYF.

The gene calls are TRBV5-8 and TRBJ2-2; perhaps TRBD1 as D (6 bases). The V and J ends lost 7 bases and 3 bases respectively, with 16 bases between them. CDR1 is SGHTS, CDR2 YDEGEE, per germline. The CDR3 is 15 amino acids. CDR3 in amino acids: CASPRNRAYTGELFF. As DNA, the CDR3 is TGTGCCAGCCCTAGAAACAGGGCGTACACCGGGGAGCTGTTTTTT.